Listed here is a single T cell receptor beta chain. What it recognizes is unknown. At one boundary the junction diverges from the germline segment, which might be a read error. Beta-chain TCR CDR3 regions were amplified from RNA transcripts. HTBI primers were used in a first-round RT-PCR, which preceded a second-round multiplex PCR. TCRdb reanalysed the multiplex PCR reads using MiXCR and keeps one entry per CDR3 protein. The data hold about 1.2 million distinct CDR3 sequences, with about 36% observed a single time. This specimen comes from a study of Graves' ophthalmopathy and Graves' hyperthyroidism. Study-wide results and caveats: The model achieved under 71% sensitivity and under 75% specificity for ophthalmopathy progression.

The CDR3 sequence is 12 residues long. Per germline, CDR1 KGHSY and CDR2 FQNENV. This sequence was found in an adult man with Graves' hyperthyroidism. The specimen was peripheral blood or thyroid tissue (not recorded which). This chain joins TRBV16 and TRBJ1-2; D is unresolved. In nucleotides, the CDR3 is TGTGCCAGCAGCCCCCAGGACTATAGCTACACCTTC. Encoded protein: CASSPQDYSYTF.